This T cell receptor (beta chain) was documented in a study of OX40 agonist ivuxolimab in advanced cancers. Background on the study: Cohort: 75% to 90% men, mean age approximately 60, aged roughly 23 to 79. People who had prior anti-PD-1, anti-PD-L1 or anti-CTLA-4 therapy could take part, and 40% had some.

V was pared by 0 bases and J by 2 bases, with 11 bases between. Germline-derived CDR1 and CDR2 are SGHDN and FVKESK. This CDR3 spans 16 amino acids. The repertoire was sequenced with immunoSEQ multiplex PCR; TCRdb's copy has only in-frame clones and lacks some. Of tens of thousands of clones detected, around 85% appear once; the ten largest clones hold 1.5% to 2%. This sequence was found in an adult with an advanced solid tumor such as melanoma, head and neck, liver or kidney cancer. The chain uses TRBV14 and TRBJ1-3; no clear D. Here the sequenced sample was CD4+ or CD8+ T cells sorted from blood, taken in a trial of the OX40 agonist ivuxolimab. The CDR3: CASSQDGREPGNTIYF. CDR3 in DNA: TGTGCCAGCAGCCAAGATGGAAGGGAGCCTGGAAACACCATATATTTT.